The 27 T cell receptor beta chains in this list originate from one sample, sequenced in a study of T cell responses to AZD1222 COVID-19 vaccine. Clones were sequenced by immunoSEQ multiplex PCR, and TCRdb holds only the in-frame ones, with some missing. The table includes around 140,000 clones, approximately 91% detected once. Here the sequenced sample was peripheral blood, taken 28 days after the second AZD1222 dose. The receptors were sampled from an adult who received the AZD1222 COVID-19 vaccine.

In regard to this clone: This same CDR3 is encoded by further DNA sequences in the sample. CDR3 nucleotides: TGTGCCAGCTCACCATTGGCGGGGAGCACAGATACGCAGTATTTT. Translating it yields CASSPLAGSTDTQYF. The chain carries TRBV18 and TRBJ2-3, with TRBD2 as a possible D gene (6 bases). CDR3 length: 15 residues. Trimming removed 2 bases at V and 0 bases at J, with 9 bases between. Germline V CDR1 and CDR2: KGHSH, LQKENI.

The chain joins TRBV4-2 to TRBJ1-2, with no clear D. The germline gives CDR1 LGHNA, CDR2 YNFKEQ. V lost 0 bases and J lost 5, with 10 bases in between. The CDR3 has 14 amino acids. CDR3 protein: CASSQDGSGYGYTF. DNA for the CDR3: TGTGCCAGCAGCCAAGATGGGTCTGGGTATGGCTACACCTTC.

V and J are TRBV5-3 and TRBJ2-1; no firm D call. TRBV5-3 counts as an open reading frame of uncertain function. V was clipped by 4 bases and J by 1 base, with 15 bases between them. The CDR3 covers 16 residues. Here the CDR3 reads CARSLDTSCSYNEQFF. The CDR3 nucleotides are TGTGCCAGAAGCCTAGACACATCCTGTTCCTACAATGAGCAGTTCTTC.

The rearrangement joins TRBV6-1 to TRBJ2-7, with 9 bases aligning to TRBD2. The CDR3 runs 12 residues. Trimming cost V 2 bases and J 11 bases; bases outside gene matches: 4. Germline V gene lookup returns CDR1 MNHNS and CDR2 SASEGT. This chain's CDR3 is CASSERGGREYF. The CDR3 DNA reads TGTGCCAGCAGTGAAAGGGGCGGGAGGGAGTACTTC.

V is TRBV9 and J is TRBJ2-3; tentative D call: TRBD1 (6 bases). The CDR3 is made up of 15 amino acids. Germline CDR1 and CDR2: SGDLS and YYNGEE. V dropped 2 bases and J dropped 3 bases, with 13 bases sitting between them. The DNA of the CDR3 is TGTGCCAGCAGCGTGGGGGCCGGTTGGACAGATACGCAGTATTTT. It encodes CASSVGAGWTDTQYF.

The chain uses TRBV28 and TRBJ1-2; 9 bases align to TRBD1. This CDR3 region has 15 residues. V shed 4 bases and J 2 bases; nucleotides not matched to a gene: 5. Per the germline V gene, CDR1 is MDHEN and CDR2 is SYDVKM. Here the CDR3 DNA reads TGTGCCAGCAGTTCGACCGGGACAGGGAACTATGGCTACACCTTC. This codes for CASSSTGTGNYGYTF.

V and J are TRBV19 and TRBJ2-3; D gene ambiguous. V was clipped by 3 bases and J by 4 bases, with 5 bases between them. CDR3 length: 12 amino acids. Germline V CDR1 and CDR2: LNHDA, SQIVND (reference sequence). CDR3 region: CASSMTSDTQYF. The CDR3 DNA reads as TGTGCCAGTAGTATGACATCAGATACGCAGTATTTT.

The chain employs TRBV4-1 and TRBJ1-1, with D unclear. Germline CDR1 reads MGHRA; CDR2 reads YSYEKL. Trimming stripped 2 bases from V and 1 base from J, with 8 bases between. The CDR3 is 14 amino acids. The CDR3 region is CASSQLARNTEAFF. The CDR3 DNA reads as TGCGCCAGCAGCCAACTTGCCCGGAACACTGAAGCTTTCTTT.

The rearrangement uses TRBV6-5 and TRBJ2-5; the match to TRBD2 covers 7 bases. The CDR3 has 14 amino acids. Germline V gives CDR1 MNHEY, CDR2 SVGAGI. Germline trimming cut 3 bases from V and 1 base from J; bases unmatched to any gene: 2. CDR3 bases: TGTGCCAGCAGTTATACTAGCGCCCAAGAGACCCAGTACTTC. This sequence encodes CASSYTSAQETQYF.

With respect to this clone: Other DNA sequences in the sample encode the same CDR3. This chain uses TRBV9 with TRBJ2-2; D may be TRBD1 (6 bases). The V gene lost 0 bases and the J gene lost 0 bases, with 9 bases spanning the gap. The CDR3 runs to 16 residues. Per the germline V gene, CDR1 is SGDLS and CDR2 is YYNGEE. The DNA for the CDR3 is TGTGCCAGCAGCGTAGTGGCAGGGGCGAACACCGGGGAGCTGTTTTTT. Its protein product is CASSVVAGANTGELFF.

The chain joins TRBV2 to TRBJ1-6, with 9 nucleotides matching TRBD1. Unmatched junction bases numbered 4, after V lost 6 bases and J lost 4 bases. The CDR3 covers 15 residues. Germline lookup yields CDR1 SNHLY and CDR2 FYNNEI. CDR3 protein: CASREGQGYNSPLHF. CDR3 nucleotide sequence: TGTGCCAGCAGGGAGGGACAGGGTTATAATTCACCCCTCCACTTT.

A few counts support this clone. The rearrangement uses TRBV18 and TRBJ1-5; the D gene is possibly TRBD1 (5 bases). This CDR3 has 15 residues. The germline gives CDR1 KGHSH, CDR2 LQKENI. V was clipped by 4 bases and J by 3 bases, with 13 bases between them. The CDR3 protein is CASSLTDSHNQPQHF. CDR3 DNA sequence: TGTGCCAGCTCACTGACCGACAGCCACAATCAGCCCCAGCATTTT.

The chain recombines TRBV18 with TRBJ2-1; 11 nucleotides agree with TRBD2. The ends lost 4 bases at V and 4 bases at J; junction bases unmatched: 3. Germline CDR1 and CDR2: KGHSH and LQKENI. The CDR3 spans 15 residues. CDR3 residues: CASSLLAGGYNEQFF. The CDR3, as DNA: TGTGCCAGCTCACTCCTAGCGGGAGGATACAATGAGCAGTTCTTC.

The rearrangement links TRBV7-9 to TRBJ2-3; D remains unclear. This CDR3 comprises 15 residues. V was trimmed by 4 bases and J by 1 base, leaving 12 bases between them. Per the germline V gene, CDR1 is SEHNR and CDR2 is FQNEAQ (reference sequence). CDR3 nucleotide sequence: TGTGCCAGCAGCTCCCGTTCGGACGGCACAGATACGCAGTATTTT. As protein: CASSSRSDGTDTQYF. Drawing the rest from reference TRBV7-9 and TRBJ2-3, the complete variable domain is DTGVSQNPRHKITKRGQNVTFRCDPISEHNRLYWYRQTLGQGPEFLTYFQNEAQLEKSRLLSDRFSAERPKGSFSTLEIQRTEQGDSAMYLCASSSRSDGTDTQYFGPGTRLTVL.

The rearrangement uses TRBV11-3 and TRBJ1-1; D ambiguous. The germline V gene has CDR1 SGHNT and CDR2 YENEEA. The V end lost 5 bases, the J end lost 0 bases, and 7 bases lay between the germline ends. There are 13 residues in the CDR3. For the CDR3, the DNA is TGTGCCAGCAGCACTCATATGAACACTGAAGCTTTCTTT. Amino acid sequence: CASSTHMNTEAFF.

This chain connects TRBV7-9 to TRBJ2-1, with no clear D. V was trimmed by 5 bases and J by 5 bases, leaving 7 bases between them. The CDR3 extends over 12 amino acids. Germline CDR1 and CDR2: SEHNR and FQNEAQ (reference sequence). CDR3 residues: CASSPDHNEQFF. DNA for the CDR3: TGTGCCAGCAGCCCCGACCACAATGAGCAGTTCTTC.

The chain uses TRBV30 and TRBJ1-1; 8 nucleotides match TRBD1. The CDR3 consists of 14 residues. Germline V lookup: CDR1 GTSNPN, CDR2 SVGIG (reference sequence). The J segment lost 4 bases and the V segment lost 3 bases, leaving 7 bases of the junction unmatched. The chain's CDR3 is CAWRRQGKRTEAFF. The DNA for the CDR3 is TGTGCCTGGAGAAGACAGGGGAAGCGCACTGAAGCTTTCTTT.

This clone appeared a single time. V and J are TRBV2 and TRBJ1-2; no clear D. In germline, CDR1 is SNHLY, CDR2 FYNNEI. Trimming pared 8 bases from V and 6 bases from J, leaving 13 bases between. The CDR3 is made up of 12 amino acids. The chain's CDR3 is CASGPQQDGYTF. DNA of the CDR3: TGTGCCAGCGGGCCCCAGCAAGATGGCTACACCTTC.

V gene TRBV30 combines with J gene TRBJ1-4; no clear D gene. Per the germline V gene, CDR1 is GTSNPN and CDR2 is SVGIG (reference sequence). V lost 2 bases and J 5 bases, leaving 3 bases between the germline ends. The CDR3 has 11 residues. The CDR3: CAWSRNEKLFF. Here the CDR3 DNA reads TGTGCCTGGAGTCGGAATGAAAAACTGTTTTTT.

J is TRBJ1-2 and V is TRBV11-3, with D perhaps matching TRBD1 (6 bases). Germline V gene sequence: CDR1 SGHNT, CDR2 YENEEA. The CDR3 runs 12 residues. Trimming took off 5 bases at V and 6 bases at J, with 10 bases between the two ends. Written as DNA, the CDR3 is TGTGCCAGCAGCAGGGGGAATCATGGCTACACCTTC. It codes for CASSRGNHGYTF. Combining the CDR3 with reference TRBV11-3 and TRBJ1-2 gives the whole variable domain EAGVVQSPRYKIIEKKQPVAFWCNPISGHNTLYWYLQNLGQGPELLIRYENEEAVDDSQLPKDRFSAERLKGVDSTLKIQPAELGDSAVYLCASSRGNHGYTFGSGTRLTVV.

This clone has more than one count but fewer than ten. The V gene is TRBV7-2, the J gene TRBJ2-7; the D gene could be TRBD1 or TRBD2 (6 bases each). In germline, CDR1 is SGHTA, CDR2 FQGNSA. The CDR3 loop spans 17 amino acids. V was pared by 0 bases and J by 4 bases, with 19 bases between. The CDR3 sequence: CASSLAPAEGVGYEQYF. In nucleotides, the CDR3 is TGTGCCAGCAGCTTAGCGCCAGCGGAGGGGGTTGGGTACGAGCAGTACTTC.

V is TRBV19 and J is TRBJ2-7; TRBD2 might be the D (5 bases). The CDR3 loop spans 15 amino acids. Germline CDR1 LNHDA, CDR2 SQIVND (reference sequence). The ends were cut back, 3 bases at V and 3 bases at J, with 15 bases in the middle. This CDR3 is CASSMVEGLRYEQYF. The CDR3 DNA reads TGTGCCAGTAGTATGGTTGAGGGCCTCCGCTACGAGCAGTACTTC.

This clone was seen just once. The rearrangement links TRBV7-6 to TRBJ2-2, with TRBD1 matching over 8 bases. CDR3 size: 15 residues. The J segment lost 7 bases and the V segment lost 5 bases, leaving 9 bases of the junction unmatched. From germline, CDR1 is SGHVS and CDR2 FNYEAQ. Here the CDR3 DNA reads TGTGCCAGCAGCATGACCAGGGGGCGCAGCGGGGAGCTGTTTTTT. Protein sequence: CASSMTRGRSGELFF.

The chain couples TRBV7-9 to TRBJ2-3; D is possibly TRBD2 (6 bases). This CDR3 contains 15 residues. Trimming took off 4 bases at V and 4 bases at J, with 15 bases between the two ends. Germline V CDR1 and CDR2: SEHNR, FQNEAQ (reference sequence). The CDR3 DNA sequence: TGTGCCAGCAGCTCGACCGGGAGATTGCCAGATACGCAGTATTTT. Encoded protein: CASSSTGRLPDTQYF.

The rearrangement links TRBV15 to TRBJ2-7; the match to TRBD1 covers 7 bases. There are 13 residues in the CDR3. Germline CDR1 is LNHNV and CDR2 is YYDKDF (reference sequence). With V trimmed by 4 bases and J by 6 bases, 6 bases remained unmatched. The CDR3, as DNA: TGTGCCACCAGCACCCGACAGGGCTCCGAGCAGTACTTC. Translated, it gives CATSTRQGSEQYF.

The V call is TRBV7-3, the J call TRBJ2-5; 7 bases match TRBD1. The CDR3 is made up of 15 amino acids. Per germline, CDR1 SGHTA and CDR2 FQGTGA. The V segment lost 5 bases and the J segment 6 bases; nucleotides outside the gene matches: 12. This CDR3 reads CASSRERGRNKTQYF. In DNA, the CDR3 is TGTGCCAGCAGCCGCGAGAGGGGGCGTAATAAGACCCAGTACTTC.

The rearrangement links TRBV30 to TRBJ2-7, with D unresolved. The V gene lost 0 bases and the J gene lost 2 bases, with 2 bases spanning the gap. CDR3 length equals 11 residues. Germline V CDR1 and CDR2: GTSNPN, SVGIG (reference sequence). DNA of the CDR3: TGTGCCTGGAGTGTCGCCTACGAGCAGTACTTC. This gives the protein CAWSVAYEQYF.